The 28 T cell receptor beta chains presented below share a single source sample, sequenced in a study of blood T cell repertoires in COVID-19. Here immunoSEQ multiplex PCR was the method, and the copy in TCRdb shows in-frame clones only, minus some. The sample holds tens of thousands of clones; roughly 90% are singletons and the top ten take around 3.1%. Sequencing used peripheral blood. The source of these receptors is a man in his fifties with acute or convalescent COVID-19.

The CDR3 nucleotides are TGTGCCAGCAGTTTACAGGGTGCAGGGGGGCTCTCAGCTCAGTACTTC. Translating it yields CASSLQGAGGLSAQYF. The chain combines TRBV6-5 with TRBJ2-4, with D perhaps TRBD1 (7 bases). The CDR3 is 16 amino acids. Germline CDR1 MNHEY, CDR2 SVGAGI. V was pared by 4 bases and J by 12 bases, with 25 bases between.

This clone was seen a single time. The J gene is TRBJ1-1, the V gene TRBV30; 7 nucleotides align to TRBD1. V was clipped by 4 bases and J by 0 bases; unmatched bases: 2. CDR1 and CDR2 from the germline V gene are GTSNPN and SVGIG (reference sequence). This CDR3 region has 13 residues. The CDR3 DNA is TGTGCCTGGATGGGACAGTTGAACACTGAAGCTTTCTTT. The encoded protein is CAWMGQLNTEAFF.

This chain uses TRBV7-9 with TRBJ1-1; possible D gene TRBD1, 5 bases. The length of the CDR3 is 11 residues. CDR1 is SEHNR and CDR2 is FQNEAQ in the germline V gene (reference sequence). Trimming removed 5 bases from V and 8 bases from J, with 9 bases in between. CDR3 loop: CASSPAGEAFF. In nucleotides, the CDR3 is TGTGCCAGCAGCCCCGCAGGGGAAGCTTTCTTT. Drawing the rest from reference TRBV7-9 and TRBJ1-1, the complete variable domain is DTGVSQNPRHKITKRGQNVTFRCDPISEHNRLYWYRQTLGQGPEFLTYFQNEAQLEKSRLLSDRFSAERPKGSFSTLEIQRTEQGDSAMYLCASSPAGEAFFGQGTRLTVV.

CDR3 in DNA: TGTGCCAGCAGCTTGGAGAGGGTTCTGGACGAGCAGTACTTC. It codes for CASSLERVLDEQYF. The chain couples TRBV11-2 to TRBJ2-7; possible D gene TRBD2, 5 bases. Trimming shortened V by 3 bases and J by 5 bases, and 14 bases separated the two germline ends. CDR3 size: 14 residues. Germline assignment: CDR1 SGHAT and CDR2 FQNNGV.

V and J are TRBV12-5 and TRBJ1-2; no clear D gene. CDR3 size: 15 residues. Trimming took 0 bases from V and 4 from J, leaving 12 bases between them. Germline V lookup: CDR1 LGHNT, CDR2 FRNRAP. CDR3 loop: CASGLVSLVGYGYTF. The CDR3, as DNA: TGTGCTAGTGGTTTGGTTAGCTTAGTAGGCTATGGCTACACCTTC.

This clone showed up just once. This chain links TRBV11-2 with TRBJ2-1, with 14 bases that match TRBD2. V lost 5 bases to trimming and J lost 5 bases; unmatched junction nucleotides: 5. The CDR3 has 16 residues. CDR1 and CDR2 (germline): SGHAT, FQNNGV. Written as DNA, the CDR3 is TGTGCCAGCAGCAACGGACTAGCGGGGGGCCACAATGAGCAGTTCTTC. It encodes CASSNGLAGGHNEQFF.

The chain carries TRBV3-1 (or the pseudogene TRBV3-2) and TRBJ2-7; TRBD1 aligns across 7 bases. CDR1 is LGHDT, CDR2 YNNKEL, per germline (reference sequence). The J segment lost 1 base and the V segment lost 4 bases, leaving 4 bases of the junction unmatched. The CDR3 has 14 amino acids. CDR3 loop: CASSRQGESYEQYF. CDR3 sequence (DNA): TGTGCCAGCAGCCGTCAGGGGGAATCCTACGAGCAGTACTTC.

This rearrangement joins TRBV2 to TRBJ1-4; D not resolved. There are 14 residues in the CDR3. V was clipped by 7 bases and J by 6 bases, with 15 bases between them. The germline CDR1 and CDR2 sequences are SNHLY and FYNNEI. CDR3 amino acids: CASTRRLNDEKLFF. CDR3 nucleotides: TGTGCCAGCACGAGGCGGCTCAATGATGAAAAACTGTTTTTT.

The CDR3 spells CASSFEQDTEAFF. DNA of the CDR3: TGTGCCAGCAGCTTTGAACAGGACACTGAAGCTTTCTTT. This chain uses TRBV11-1 with TRBJ1-1; perhaps TRBD1 as D (5 bases). The germline V and J ends were trimmed by 3 bases and 3 bases, with 8 bases remaining between them. Germline values: CDR1 SGHAT, CDR2 FQDESV (reference sequence). This CDR3 region has 13 residues.

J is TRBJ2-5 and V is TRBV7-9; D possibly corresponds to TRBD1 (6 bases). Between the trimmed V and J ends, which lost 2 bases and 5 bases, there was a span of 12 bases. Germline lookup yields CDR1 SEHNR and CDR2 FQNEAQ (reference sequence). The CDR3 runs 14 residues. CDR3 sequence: CASSLSTGGETQYF. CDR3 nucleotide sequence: TGTGCCAGCAGCTTATCGACAGGCGGGGAGACCCAGTACTTC.

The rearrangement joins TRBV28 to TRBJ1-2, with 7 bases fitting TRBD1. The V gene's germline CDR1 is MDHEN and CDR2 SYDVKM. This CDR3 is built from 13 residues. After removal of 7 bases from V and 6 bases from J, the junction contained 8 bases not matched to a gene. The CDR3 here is CASNTGVQDGYTF. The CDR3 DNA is TGTGCCAGCAACACAGGGGTCCAGGATGGCTACACCTTC.

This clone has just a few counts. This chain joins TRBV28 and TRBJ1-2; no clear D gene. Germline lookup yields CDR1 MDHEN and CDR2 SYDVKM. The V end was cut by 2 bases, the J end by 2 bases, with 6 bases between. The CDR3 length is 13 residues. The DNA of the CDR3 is TGTGCCAGCAGTTTAACGGGGAACTATGGCTACACCTTC. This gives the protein CASSLTGNYGYTF.

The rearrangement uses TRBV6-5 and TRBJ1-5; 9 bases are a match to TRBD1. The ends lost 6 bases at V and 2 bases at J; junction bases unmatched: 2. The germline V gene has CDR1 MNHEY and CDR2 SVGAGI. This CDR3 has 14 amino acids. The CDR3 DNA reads TGTGCCAGCAGACGGACAGGGGGCAATCAGCCCCAGCATTTT. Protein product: CASRRTGGNQPQHF.

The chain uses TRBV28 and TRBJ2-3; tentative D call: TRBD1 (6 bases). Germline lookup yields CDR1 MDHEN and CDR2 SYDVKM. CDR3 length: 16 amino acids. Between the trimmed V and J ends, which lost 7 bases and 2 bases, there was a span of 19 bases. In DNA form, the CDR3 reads TGTGCCAGCACCCCGAGCTTAGGGGGATCCACAGATACGCAGTATTTT. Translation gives CASTPSLGGSTDTQYF.

CDR3 in amino acids: CASSRRTLNEQFF. As DNA, the CDR3 is TGTGCCAGCAGTAGGAGGACTTTGAATGAGCAGTTCTTC. The V call is TRBV14, the J call TRBJ2-1; possible D gene TRBD2, 5 bases. Germline V gene data show CDR1 as SGHDN and CDR2 as FVKESK. Trimming took 6 bases from V and 7 from J, leaving 13 bases between them. The CDR3 is 13 amino acids.

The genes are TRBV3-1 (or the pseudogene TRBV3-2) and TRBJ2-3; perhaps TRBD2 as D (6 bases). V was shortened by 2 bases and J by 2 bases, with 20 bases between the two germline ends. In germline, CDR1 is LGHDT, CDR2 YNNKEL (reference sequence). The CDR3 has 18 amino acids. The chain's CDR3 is CASSQTLPLAVNTDTQYF. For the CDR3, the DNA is TGTGCCAGCAGCCAAACCCTCCCTTTAGCGGTCAACACAGATACGCAGTATTTT.

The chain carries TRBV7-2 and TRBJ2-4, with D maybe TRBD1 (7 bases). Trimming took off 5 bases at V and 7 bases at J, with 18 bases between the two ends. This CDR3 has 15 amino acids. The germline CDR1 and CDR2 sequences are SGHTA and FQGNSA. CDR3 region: CASSAGGPGSNIQYF. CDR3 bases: TGTGCCAGCAGCGCAGGGGGGCCGGGGTCGAACATTCAGTACTTC. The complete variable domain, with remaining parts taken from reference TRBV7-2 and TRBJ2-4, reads GAGVSQSPSNKVTEKGKDVELRCDPISGHTALYWYRQSLGQGLEFLIYFQGNSAPDKSGLPSDRFSAERTGGSVSTLTIQRTQQEDSAVYLCASSAGGPGSNIQYFGAGTRLSVL.

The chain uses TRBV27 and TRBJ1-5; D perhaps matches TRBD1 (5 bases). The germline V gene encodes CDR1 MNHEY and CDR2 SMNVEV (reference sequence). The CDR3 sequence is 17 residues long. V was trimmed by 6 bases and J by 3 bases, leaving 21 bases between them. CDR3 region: CASRPGAFAYVNQPQHF. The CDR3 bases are TGTGCCAGCAGGCCTGGGGCATTCGCTTATGTCAATCAGCCCCAGCATTTT.

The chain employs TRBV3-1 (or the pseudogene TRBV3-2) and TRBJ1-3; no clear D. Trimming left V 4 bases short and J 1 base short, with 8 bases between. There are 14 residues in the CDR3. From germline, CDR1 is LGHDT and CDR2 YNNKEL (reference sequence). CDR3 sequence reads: CASSRGNSGNTIYF. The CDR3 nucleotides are TGTGCCAGCAGCCGAGGGAATTCTGGAAACACCATATATTTT.

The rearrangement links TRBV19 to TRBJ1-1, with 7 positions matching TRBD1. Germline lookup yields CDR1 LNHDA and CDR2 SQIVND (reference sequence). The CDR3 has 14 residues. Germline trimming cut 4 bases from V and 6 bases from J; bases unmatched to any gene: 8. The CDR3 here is CASSKKGAPAEAFF. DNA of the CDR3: TGTGCCAGTAGTAAGAAGGGGGCGCCGGCTGAAGCTTTCTTT.

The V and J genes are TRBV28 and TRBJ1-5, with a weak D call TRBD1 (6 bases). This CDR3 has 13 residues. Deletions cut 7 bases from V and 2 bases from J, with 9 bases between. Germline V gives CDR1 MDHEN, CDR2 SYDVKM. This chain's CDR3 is CASNNRGNQPQHF. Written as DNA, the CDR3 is TGTGCCAGCAATAACAGGGGCAATCAGCCCCAGCATTTT.

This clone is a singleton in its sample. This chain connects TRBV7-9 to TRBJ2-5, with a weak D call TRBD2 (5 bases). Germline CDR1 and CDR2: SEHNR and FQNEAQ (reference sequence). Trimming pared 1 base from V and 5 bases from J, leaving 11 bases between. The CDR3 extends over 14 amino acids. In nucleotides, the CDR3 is TGTGCCAGCAGCTTAGACTACCCGGGGGAGACCCAGTACTTC. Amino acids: CASSLDYPGETQYF.

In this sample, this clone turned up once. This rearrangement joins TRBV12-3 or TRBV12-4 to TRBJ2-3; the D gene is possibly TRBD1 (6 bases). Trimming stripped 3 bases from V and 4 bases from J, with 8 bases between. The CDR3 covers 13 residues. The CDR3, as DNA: TGTGCCAGCAGTTTGTACAGGGCAGATACGCAGTATTTT. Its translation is CASSLYRADTQYF.

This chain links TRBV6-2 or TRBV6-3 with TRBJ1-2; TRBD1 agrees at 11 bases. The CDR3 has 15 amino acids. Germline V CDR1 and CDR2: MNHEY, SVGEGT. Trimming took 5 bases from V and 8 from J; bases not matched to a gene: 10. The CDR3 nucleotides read TGTGCCAGCAGTACCCTCCGGGACAGGGGGATCGGCTACACCTTC. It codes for CASSTLRDRGIGYTF.

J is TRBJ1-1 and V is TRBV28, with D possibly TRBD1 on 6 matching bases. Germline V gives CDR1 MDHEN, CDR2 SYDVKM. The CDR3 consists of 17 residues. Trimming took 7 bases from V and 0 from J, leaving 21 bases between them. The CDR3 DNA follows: TGTGCCAGCACCACTGGGGGGGCGGGCAGATTGAACACTGAAGCTTTCTTT. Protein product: CASTTGGAGRLNTEAFF.

The CDR3 is CASSLVVRPPQETQYF. The DNA of the CDR3 is TGTGCCAGCAGCTTAGTAGTCAGGCCACCCCAAGAGACCCAGTACTTC. The chain has TRBV7-9 and TRBJ2-5; D remains unclear. The length of the CDR3 is 16 residues. The germline V gene encodes CDR1 SEHNR and CDR2 FQNEAQ (reference sequence). The V end was cut by 1 base, the J end by 1 base, with 13 bases between. The entire variable domain, with the rest obtained from reference TRBV7-9 and TRBJ2-5, is as follows: DTGVSQNPRHKITKRGQNVTFRCDPISEHNRLYWYRQTLGQGPEFLTYFQNEAQLEKSRLLSDRFSAERPKGSFSTLEIQRTEQGDSAMYLCASSLVVRPPQETQYFGPGTRLLVL.

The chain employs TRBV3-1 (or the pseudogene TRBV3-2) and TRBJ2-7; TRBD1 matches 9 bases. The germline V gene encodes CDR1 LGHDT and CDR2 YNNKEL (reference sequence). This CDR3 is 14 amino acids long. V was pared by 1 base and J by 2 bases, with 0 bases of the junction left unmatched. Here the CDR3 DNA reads TGTGCCAGCAGCCAAGGGACAGGGGCCTACGAGCAGTACTTC. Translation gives CASSQGTGAYEQYF.

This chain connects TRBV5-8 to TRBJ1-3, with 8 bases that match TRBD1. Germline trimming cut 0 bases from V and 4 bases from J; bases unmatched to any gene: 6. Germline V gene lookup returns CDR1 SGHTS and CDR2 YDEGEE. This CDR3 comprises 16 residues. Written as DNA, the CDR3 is TGTGCCAGCAGCTTGGACCTGACAGGGGCCGGAAACACCATATATTTT. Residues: CASSLDLTGAGNTIYF.